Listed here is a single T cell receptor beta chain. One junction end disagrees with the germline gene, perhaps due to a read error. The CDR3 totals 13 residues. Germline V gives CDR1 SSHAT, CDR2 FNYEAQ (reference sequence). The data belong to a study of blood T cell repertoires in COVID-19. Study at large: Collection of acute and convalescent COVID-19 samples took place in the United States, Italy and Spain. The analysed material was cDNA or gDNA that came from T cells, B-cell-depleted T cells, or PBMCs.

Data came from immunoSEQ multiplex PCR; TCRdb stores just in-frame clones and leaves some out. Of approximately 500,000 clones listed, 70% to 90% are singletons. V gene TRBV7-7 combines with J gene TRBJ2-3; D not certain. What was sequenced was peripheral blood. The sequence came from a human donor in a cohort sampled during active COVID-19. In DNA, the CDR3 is TGTGCTAGCAGCTTAGGCCGAGGAGATACGCAGTATTTT. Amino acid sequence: CASSLGRGDTQYF. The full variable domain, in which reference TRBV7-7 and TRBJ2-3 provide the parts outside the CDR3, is GAGVSQSPRYKVTKRGQDVTLRCDPISSHATLYWYQQALGQGPEFLTYFNYEAQPDKSGLPSDRFSAERPEGSISTLTIQRTEQRDSAMYRCASSLGRGDTQYFGPGTRLTVL.